Below are 19 T cell receptor beta chains sequenced from a single sample in a study of blood T cell repertoires in COVID-19. Sequenced by immunoSEQ multiplex PCR; TCRdb stores in-frame clones only, minus some. The repertoire consists of roughly 500,000 clones, with nearly 90% occurring once and the leading ten covering approximately 0.9%. The material sequenced was peripheral blood. The origin of the receptors is a man between 18 and 35 years old with COVID-19, enrolled during active disease.

V and J are TRBV11-2 and TRBJ2-7, with D perhaps TRBD2 (7 bases). CDR3 length: 16 amino acids. V shed 5 bases and J shed 3 bases, with 20 bases lying between them. CDR1 and CDR2 (germline): SGHAT, FQNNGV. As DNA, the CDR3 is TGTGCCAGCAGCAACATAAGGGGGGGAAATATCTACGAGCAGTACTTC. It specifies CASSNIRGGNIYEQYF.

The V gene is TRBV11-2, the J gene TRBJ2-5; D perhaps matches TRBD1 (6 bases). Germline V lookup: CDR1 SGHAT, CDR2 FQNNGV. V lost 5 bases to trimming and J lost 4 bases, with 14 bases between them. The CDR3 is 14 amino acids. The CDR3 bases are TGTGCCAGCAGCCGGACAGCAGGGAGAGAGACCCAGTACTTC. It encodes CASSRTAGRETQYF.

This chain connects TRBV7-3 to TRBJ2-5, with unresolved D. Germline lookup yields CDR1 SGHTA and CDR2 FQGTGA. The CDR3 has 16 residues. The ends were cut back, 1 base at V and 5 bases at J, with 17 bases in the middle. CDR3 nucleotides: TGTGCCAGCAGCTTAAGCGTAGCAGAGGTACGGGAGACCCAGTACTTC. Translation gives CASSLSVAEVRETQYF. The full variable domain, in which reference TRBV7-3 and TRBJ2-5 provide the parts outside the CDR3, is GAGVSQTPSNKVTEKGKYVELRCDPISGHTALYWYRQSLGQGPEFLIYFQGTGAADDSGLPNDRFFAVRPEGSVSTLKIQRTERGDSAVYLCASSLSVAEVRETQYFGPGTRLLVL.

This chain uses TRBV9 with TRBJ1-1; 7 bases match TRBD1. Germline V CDR1 and CDR2: SGDLS, YYNGEE. The CDR3 consists of 12 residues. With V trimmed by 3 bases and J by 5 bases, 1 base remained unmatched. CDR3 coding DNA: TGTGCCAGCAGCGGACAGGGAACTGAAGCTTTCTTT. Translating it yields CASSGQGTEAFF.

The chain is built from TRBV3-1 (or the pseudogene TRBV3-2) and TRBJ2-5, with D possibly being TRBD2 (5 bases). Germline CDR1 LGHDT, CDR2 YNNKEL (reference sequence). The V end lost 3 bases, the J end lost 5 bases, and 7 bases lay between the germline ends. The CDR3 has 12 residues. CDR3 bases: TGTGCCAGCAGCCACAAGCGGGAGACCCAGTACTTC. The encoded protein is CASSHKRETQYF.

This clone was recorded only once. The CDR3 sequence is CASSVSSYNSPLHF. The CDR3 DNA reads as TGTGCCAGCAGCGTCTCCTCCTATAATTCACCCCTCCACTTT. This chain links TRBV9 with TRBJ1-6; D call uncertain. This CDR3 spans 14 amino acids. V lost 2 bases and J lost 0, with 3 bases in between. Germline V gene lookup returns CDR1 SGDLS and CDR2 YYNGEE.

CDR3: CASSSGHRGGNQPQHF. The DNA of the CDR3 is TGTGCCAGCAGTTCCGGCCACAGGGGGGGCAATCAGCCCCAGCATTTT. This chain joins TRBV27 and TRBJ1-5, with TRBD1 matching 8 bases. The CDR3 is made up of 16 amino acids. Germline CDR1 and CDR2: MNHEY and SMNVEV (reference sequence). After removal of 4 bases from V and 2 bases from J, the junction contained 7 bases not matched to a gene.

The CDR3 nucleotides are TGTGCCAGCAGTAGTAGCGGGGGCCGAGCGGATGGGGAGCTGTTTTTT. As protein: CASSSSGGRADGELFF. The chain recombines TRBV2 with TRBJ2-2; 9 bases match TRBD2. This CDR3 is 16 amino acids long. The V gene's germline CDR1 is SNHLY and CDR2 FYNNEI. After removal of 5 bases from V and 8 bases from J, the junction contained 12 bases not matched to a gene.

This clone turned up a few times. The rearrangement joins TRBV12-5 to TRBJ2-1; D possibly corresponds to TRBD2 (6 bases). Trimming took 2 bases from V and 6 from J, leaving 11 bases between them. The CDR3 is 14 amino acids. Germline V gene lookup returns CDR1 LGHNT and CDR2 FRNRAP. The CDR3 region is CASGLTTSSNEQFF. The CDR3 DNA reads as TGTGCTAGTGGTTTGACGACTAGTTCCAATGAGCAGTTCTTC.

This chain joins TRBV6-5 and TRBJ1-2, with D possibly being TRBD1 (5 bases). In germline, CDR1 is MNHEY, CDR2 SVGAGI. The length of the CDR3 is 14 residues. V was cut by 6 bases and J by 0 bases, with 11 bases left in between. CDR3 nucleotide sequence: TGTGCCAGCAGACAGGCGGGAGCTAACTATGGCTACACCTTC. Protein: CASRQAGANYGYTF.

This clone came up a few times. The chain links TRBV11-2 to TRBJ1-5; 9 bases are shared with TRBD1. Germline V gene data show CDR1 as SGHAT and CDR2 as FQNNGV. The CDR3 spans 13 residues. The ends lost 5 bases at V and 7 bases at J; junction bases unmatched: 3. CDR3 region: CASSKDRGQPQHF. CDR3 bases: TGTGCCAGCAGCAAGGACAGGGGACAGCCCCAGCATTTT.

This clone was seen only once. The chain employs TRBV7-9 and TRBJ1-2, with a possible D match to TRBD1 (5 bases). Trimming removed 5 bases at V and 8 bases at J, with 12 bases between. Germline CDR1 reads SEHNR; CDR2 reads FQNEAQ (reference sequence). This CDR3 has 12 residues. The CDR3: CASSKPGSGYTF. CDR3 bases: TGTGCCAGCAGCAAGCCAGGGTCCGGCTACACCTTC.

This clone was counted only a few times. V gene TRBV5-5 combines with J gene TRBJ1-5, with D possibly being TRBD1 (5 bases). V shed 4 bases and J shed 11 bases, with 19 bases lying between them. The CDR3 has 14 amino acids. Looked up from germline, CDR1 is SGHKS and CDR2 is YYEKEE (reference sequence). The CDR3 loop is CASSSAGTGGSQHF. The CDR3, as DNA: TGTGCCAGCAGCAGCGCTGGGACCGGGGGGTCCCAGCATTTT. The whole variable domain, filled in from reference TRBV5-5 and TRBJ1-5, reads DAGVTQSPTHLIKTRGQQVTLRCSPISGHKSVSWYQQVLGQGPQFIFQYYEKEERGRGNFPDRFSARQFPNYSSELNVNALLLGDSALYLCASSSAGTGGSQHFGDGTRLSIL.

The rearrangement uses TRBV18 and TRBJ2-7, with 10 nucleotides matching TRBD2. CDR1 KGHSH and CDR2 LQKENI come from the germline V gene. The CDR3 spans 17 residues. The V gene end was trimmed by 0 bases and the J gene end by 3 bases; junction bases not matched to a gene: 8. The CDR3 region is CASSPPRGTSENYEQYF. CDR3 sequence (DNA): TGTGCCAGCTCACCACCGCGGGGGACTAGCGAGAACTACGAGCAGTACTTC.

The CDR3 region has the DNA TGTGCCAGCAGCTGGACAGTCCTTTATGGCTACACCTTC. Translating it yields CASSWTVLYGYTF. This rearrangement joins TRBV5-5 to TRBJ1-2; possible D gene TRBD1, 6 bases. The CDR3 length is 13 residues. The V gene lost 3 bases and the J gene lost 5 bases, with 11 bases spanning the gap. The germline gives CDR1 SGHKS, CDR2 YYEKEE (reference sequence).

Turning to this clone: Additional DNA sequences in this sample encode the identical CDR3. The chain combines TRBV9 with TRBJ2-7; TRBD1 matches at 8 bases. V was pared by 0 bases and J by 3 bases, with 2 bases of the junction left unmatched. There are 14 residues in the CDR3. Per germline, CDR1 SGDLS and CDR2 YYNGEE. CDR3 residues: CASSVEGQGYEQYF. As DNA, the CDR3 is TGTGCCAGCAGCGTAGAAGGACAGGGCTACGAGCAGTACTTC.

The chain couples TRBV19 to TRBJ2-2; D remains unclear. Germline lookup yields CDR1 LNHDA and CDR2 SQIVND (reference sequence). Trimming pared 5 bases from V and 1 base from J, leaving 8 bases between. The CDR3 spans 14 residues. The DNA of the CDR3 is TGTGCCAGTAGTTACAACCAGAACACCGGGGAGCTGTTTTTT. Encoded protein: CASSYNQNTGELFF.

The CDR3 DNA reads TGTGCCAGCAGCCACGGGACTAGCGACCAAGATACGCAGTATTTT. This translates into CASSHGTSDQDTQYF. The V and J genes are TRBV7-3 and TRBJ2-3; TRBD2 matches at 10 bases. V was pared by 5 bases and J by 5 bases, with 7 bases of the junction left unmatched. This CDR3 has 15 residues. Germline V CDR1 and CDR2: SGHTA, FQGTGA.

V gene TRBV5-1 combines with J gene TRBJ1-3, with D possibly TRBD1 on 5 matching bases. Germline CDR1 SGHRS, CDR2 YFSETQ. V lost 0 bases and J 2 bases, leaving 12 bases between the germline ends. The length of the CDR3 is 16 residues. The CDR3 nucleotides are TGCGCCAGCAGCTTGGGAGGTACCAGGGCTGGAAACACCATATATTTT. It specifies CASSLGGTRAGNTIYF.